The next 20 T cell receptor beta chains were all read from a single sample in a study of T cell responses to AZD1222 COVID-19 vaccine. The method was immunoSEQ multiplex PCR; TCRdb's version includes in-frame clones alone and lacks a portion of them. The table lists 150,000 to 200,000 clones, 85% to 95% of them singletons, with 4.4% in the top ten. Sequenced material: peripheral blood, taken on day 0 of AZD1222 vaccination. The receptors derive from an adult in good health.

The V call is TRBV5-1, the J call TRBJ2-3; the D gene is possibly TRBD1 (6 bases). Trimming removed 2 bases from V and 4 bases from J, with 11 bases in between. Germline-derived CDR1 and CDR2 are SGHRS and YFSETQ. This CDR3 is built from 14 residues. DNA of the CDR3: TGCGCCAGCAGCTTTAACACAGGGTCAGATACGCAGTATTTT. It encodes CASSFNTGSDTQYF.

The chain uses TRBV5-1 and TRBJ2-1; D ambiguous. Deletions cut 0 bases from V and 8 bases from J, with 18 bases between. From germline, CDR1 is SGHRS and CDR2 YFSETQ. The CDR3 sequence is 16 residues long. DNA for the CDR3: TGCGCCAGCAGCTTGGTCGCTCTCCCGGTGGGTGATGAGCAGTTCTTC. Its translation is CASSLVALPVGDEQFF.

This chain connects TRBV2 to TRBJ2-3, with D perhaps TRBD2 (6 bases). This CDR3 has 13 amino acids. Germline lookup yields CDR1 SNHLY and CDR2 FYNNEI. With 2 bases removed from V and 6 bases from J, the gap between germline ends came to 9 bases. The CDR3 region is CASSERGTDTQYF. In nucleotides, the CDR3 is TGTGCCAGCAGTGAACGGGGGACGGATACGCAGTATTTT.

The chain couples TRBV20-1 to TRBJ2-7; TRBD2 matches at 13 bases. The CDR3 consists of 15 residues. V shed 3 bases, J shed 7 bases, and the junction held 9 bases outside the gene matches. Germline CDR1 and CDR2: DFQATT and SNEGSKA (reference sequence). CDR3 protein: CSASQGLAGPLEQYF. CDR3 in DNA: TGCAGTGCTAGTCAGGGACTAGCGGGACCGTTAGAGCAGTACTTC.

The gene calls are TRBV28 and TRBJ1-5; D not certain. Germline V lookup: CDR1 MDHEN, CDR2 SYDVKM. The CDR3 sequence is 14 residues long. Trimming cost V 5 bases and J 1 base, with 9 bases left between them. CDR3 nucleotide sequence: TGTGCCAGCAGTGCGTACGGAAGCAATCAGCCCCAGCATTTT. The encoded protein is CASSAYGSNQPQHF.

The chain carries TRBV7-8 and TRBJ1-6; D perhaps matches TRBD1 (6 bases). The V and J ends lost 4 bases and 14 bases respectively, with 24 bases between them. The CDR3 length is 16 residues. Germline V gene sequence: CDR1 SGHVS, CDR2 FQNEAQ. CDR3 nucleotides: TGTGCCAGCAGCTCGCAGGGGTCCCTTTTTTTTCAGGCCCTCCACTTT. Protein sequence: CASSSQGSLFFQALHF.

This chain uses TRBV19 with TRBJ1-1; D possibly corresponds to TRBD1 (5 bases). The CDR3 consists of 15 residues. CDR1 is LNHDA, CDR2 SQIVND, per germline (reference sequence). V shed 7 bases and J shed 3 bases, with 18 bases lying between them. CDR3 sequence reads: CASTALAREYTEAFF. In nucleotides, the CDR3 is TGTGCCAGTACAGCCCTTGCCAGGGAGTACACTGAAGCTTTCTTT.

V usage is TRBV11-2 and J usage is TRBJ2-3, with 9 bases aligning to TRBD2. This CDR3 region has 15 residues. Germline CDR1 and CDR2: SGHAT and FQNNGV. The V gene end was trimmed by 5 bases and the J gene end by 4 bases; junction bases not matched to a gene: 7. The CDR3 DNA follows: TGTGCCAGCAGCCGCCTGACTAGCGGTTCAGATACGCAGTATTTT. Its translation: CASSRLTSGSDTQYF.

V is TRBV5-1 and J is TRBJ1-2; 9 bases match TRBD1. Trimming at V came to 4 bases and at J to 2 bases, leaving 3 bases not matched to a gene. CDR3 size: 14 residues. Germline CDR1 is SGHRS and CDR2 is YFSETQ. The CDR3 DNA follows: TGCGCCAGCAGCCCGGACAGGGGCAACTATGGCTACACCTTC. Protein sequence: CASSPDRGNYGYTF.

The V and J genes are TRBV28 and TRBJ1-4; TRBD1 is a possible D gene (5 bases). Trimming cost V 3 bases and J 8 bases, with 13 bases left between them. The CDR3 runs 14 residues. Per the germline V gene, CDR1 is MDHEN and CDR2 is SYDVKM. CDR3 amino acids: CASSFGGLGEKLFF. The DNA for the CDR3 is TGTGCCAGCAGTTTCGGGGGTCTAGGAGAAAAACTGTTTTTT.

The gene calls are TRBV30 and TRBJ1-1; D might be TRBD1 (5 bases). Germline CDR1 is GTSNPN and CDR2 is SVGIG (reference sequence). Trimming removed 6 bases at V and 5 bases at J, with 10 bases between. The CDR3 length is 11 residues. DNA of the CDR3: TGTGCCTGCGGGGGGGGAACTGAAGCTTTCTTT. Translation: CACGGGTEAFF.

The chain couples TRBV6-2 or TRBV6-3 to TRBJ2-7; D might be TRBD2 (6 bases). There are 13 residues in the CDR3. The V end lost 3 bases, the J end lost 7 bases, and 13 bases lay between the germline ends. The germline V gene encodes CDR1 MNHEY and CDR2 SVGEGT. CDR3 nucleotides: TGTGCCAGCAGTTATAAACCAGCGGGTGAGCAGTACTTC. Protein product: CASSYKPAGEQYF.

The chain joins TRBV18 to TRBJ1-2; 7 bases line up with TRBD1. This CDR3 comprises 14 residues. Germline-derived CDR1 and CDR2 are KGHSH and LQKENI. Unmatched junction bases numbered 5, after V lost 2 bases and J lost 5 bases. For the CDR3, the DNA is TGTGCCAGCTCACCAAGGGGGCAGGCATATGGCTACACCTTC. As protein: CASSPRGQAYGYTF.

The chain employs TRBV7-2 and TRBJ1-2, with 9 bases that match TRBD1. There are 15 residues in the CDR3. V dropped 5 bases and J dropped 7; count of bases not matched to a gene: 11. Looked up from germline, CDR1 is SGHTA and CDR2 is FQGNSA. Written as DNA, the CDR3 is TGTGCCAGCAGCGATTACAACAGGGGGCTGTTTGGCTACACCTTC. It codes for CASSDYNRGLFGYTF.

The chain is built from TRBV24-1 and TRBJ1-2; D remains ambiguous. Trimming shortened V by 3 bases and J by 4 bases, and 5 bases separated the two germline ends. The CDR3 has 12 residues. Germline V gene lookup returns CDR1 KGHDR and CDR2 SFDVKD. Written as DNA, the CDR3 is TGTGCCACCAGTGATCAAGCCTATGGCTACACCTTC. Translated: CATSDQAYGYTF.

This rearrangement joins TRBV7-9 to TRBJ1-1; 8 bases fit TRBD1. CDR1 is SEHNR and CDR2 is FQNEAQ in the germline V gene (reference sequence). The V and J ends lost 7 bases and 1 base, in that order; junction bases with no gene match: 14. The CDR3 has 17 residues. The CDR3 loop reads CASTLGQGEVGNTEAFF. In DNA, the CDR3 is TGTGCCAGCACCCTTGGACAGGGAGAGGTCGGGAACACTGAAGCTTTCTTT.

The chain employs TRBV7-9 and TRBJ1-2, with D perhaps TRBD1 (6 bases). CDR1 is SEHNR, CDR2 FQNEAQ, per germline (reference sequence). The CDR3 totals 16 residues. Trimming removed 3 bases from V and 8 bases from J, with 22 bases in between. CDR3 loop: CASSFAGTPTLGGYTF. CDR3 nucleotides: TGTGCCAGCAGCTTCGCCGGGACACCTACTTTGGGAGGCTACACCTTC.

This clone was found a few times. The chain links TRBV11-3 to TRBJ1-3; a possible D gene is TRBD1 (5 bases). This CDR3 is 16 amino acids long. The germline V gene encodes CDR1 SGHNT and CDR2 YENEEA. Trimming took off 4 bases at V and 0 bases at J, with 13 bases between the two ends. In DNA form, the CDR3 reads TGTGCCAGCAGCTACAGGACCGGGATCTCTGGAAACACCATATATTTT. This codes for CASSYRTGISGNTIYF.

The V call is TRBV7-3, the J call TRBJ2-1; tentative D call: TRBD2 (5 bases). Germline loops: CDR1 SGHTA, CDR2 FQGTGA. The CDR3 extends over 18 amino acids. V was clipped by 3 bases and J by 0 bases, with 18 bases between them. The CDR3 DNA follows: TGTGCCAGCAGCTTGGGCCTAGGAGAGGGCCCCTCCTACAATGAGCAGTTCTTC. Its translation is CASSLGLGEGPSYNEQFF.

The rearrangement links TRBV6-1 to TRBJ2-3; 13 bases are a match to TRBD2. The CDR3 has 19 amino acids. Germline CDR1 is MNHNS and CDR2 is SASEGT. The trim removed 4 bases at V and 1 base at J, leaving 11 bases unmatched. The CDR3 sequence is CASSAPTSGRALGTDTQYF. CDR3 in DNA: TGTGCCAGCAGTGCCCCAACTAGCGGGAGGGCCTTAGGCACAGATACGCAGTATTTT.